Described below is a single T cell receptor beta chain sequence and its context. Antigen specificity is unknown. MiXCR was run by TCRdb on the 5' RACE reads, yielding one entry per CDR3 protein. The data show some 450,000 distinct CDR3 sequences, 15% to 25% seen once. These data originate in a study of T-cell memory formation after mild COVID-19. With 5 bases clipped from V and 5 bases from J, the junction kept 6 bases outside the gene matches. The CDR3 spans 14 residues. Broader study findings: Whereas later expanders leaned CD4+, clones contracting day 15 to 85 showed a balanced CD4/CD8 makeup.

The V gene is TRBV12-3 or TRBV12-4, the J gene TRBJ2-1, with TRBD2 matching over 7 bases. The TCR comes from an adult woman who had mild COVID-19 (a few samples of this study predate the infection). Cell type and time point are not known. Sequencing was done on a sample of PBMCs or a T cell subset sorted from them (not recorded which). CDR3 residues: CASSALAVNNEQFF. The CDR3 DNA reads as TGTGCCAGCAGTGCGCTAGCGGTCAACAATGAGCAGTTCTTC.